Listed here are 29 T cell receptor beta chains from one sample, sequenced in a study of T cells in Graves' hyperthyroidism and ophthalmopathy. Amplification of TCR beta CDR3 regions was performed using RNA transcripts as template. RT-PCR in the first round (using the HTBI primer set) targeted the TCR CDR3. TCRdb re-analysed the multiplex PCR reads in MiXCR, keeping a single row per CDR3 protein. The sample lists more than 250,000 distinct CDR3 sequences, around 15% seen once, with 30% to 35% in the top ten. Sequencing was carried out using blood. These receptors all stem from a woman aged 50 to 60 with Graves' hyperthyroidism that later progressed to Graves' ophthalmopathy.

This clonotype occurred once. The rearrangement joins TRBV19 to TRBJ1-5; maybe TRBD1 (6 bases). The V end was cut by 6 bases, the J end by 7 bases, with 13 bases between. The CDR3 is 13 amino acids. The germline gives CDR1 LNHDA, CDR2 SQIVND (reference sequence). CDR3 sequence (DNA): TGTGCCAGTAGAATGGGGGCCGGGCAGCCCCAGCATTTT. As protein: CASRMGAGQPQHF.

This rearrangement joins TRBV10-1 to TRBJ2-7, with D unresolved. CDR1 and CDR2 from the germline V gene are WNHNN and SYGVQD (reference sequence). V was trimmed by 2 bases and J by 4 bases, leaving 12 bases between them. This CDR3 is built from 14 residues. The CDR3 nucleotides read TGCGCCAGCAGTGAGGACCCGAACGAATACGAGCAGTACTTC. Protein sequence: CASSEDPNEYEQYF.

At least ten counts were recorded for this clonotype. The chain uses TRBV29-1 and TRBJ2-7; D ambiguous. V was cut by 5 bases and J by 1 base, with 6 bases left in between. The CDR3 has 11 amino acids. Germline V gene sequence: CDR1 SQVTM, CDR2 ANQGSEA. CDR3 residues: CSVPGSYEQYF. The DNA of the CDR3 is TGCAGCGTTCCCGGATCCTACGAGCAGTACTTC.

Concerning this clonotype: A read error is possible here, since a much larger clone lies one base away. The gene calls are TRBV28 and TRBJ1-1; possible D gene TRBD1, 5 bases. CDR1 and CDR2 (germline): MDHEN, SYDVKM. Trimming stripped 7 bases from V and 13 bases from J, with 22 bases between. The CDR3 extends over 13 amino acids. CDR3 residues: CASITGAGPVSFF. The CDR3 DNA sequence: TGTGCCAGCATAACCGGGGCGGGCCCTGTGAGTTTCTTT.

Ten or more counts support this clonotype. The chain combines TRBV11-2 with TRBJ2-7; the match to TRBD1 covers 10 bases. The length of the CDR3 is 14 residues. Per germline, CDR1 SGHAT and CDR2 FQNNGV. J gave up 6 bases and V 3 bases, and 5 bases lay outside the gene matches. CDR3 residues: CASSFLGQGSEQYF. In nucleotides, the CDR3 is TGTGCCAGCAGCTTCCTGGGACAGGGGAGCGAGCAGTACTTC.

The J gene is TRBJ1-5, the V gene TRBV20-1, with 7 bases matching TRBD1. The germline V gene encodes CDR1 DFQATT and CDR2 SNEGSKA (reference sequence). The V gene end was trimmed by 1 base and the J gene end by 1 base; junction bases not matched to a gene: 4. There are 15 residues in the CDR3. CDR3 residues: CSARVGGGSNQPQHF. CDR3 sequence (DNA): TGCAGTGCTAGAGTCGGAGGGGGCAGCAATCAGCCCCAGCATTTT.

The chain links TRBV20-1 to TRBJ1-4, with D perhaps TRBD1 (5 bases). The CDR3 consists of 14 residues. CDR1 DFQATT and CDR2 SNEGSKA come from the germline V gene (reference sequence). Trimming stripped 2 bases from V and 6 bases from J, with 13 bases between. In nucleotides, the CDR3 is TGCAGTGCTAGACCCGGGACGGGAGATGAAAAACTGTTTTTT. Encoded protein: CSARPGTGDEKLFF.

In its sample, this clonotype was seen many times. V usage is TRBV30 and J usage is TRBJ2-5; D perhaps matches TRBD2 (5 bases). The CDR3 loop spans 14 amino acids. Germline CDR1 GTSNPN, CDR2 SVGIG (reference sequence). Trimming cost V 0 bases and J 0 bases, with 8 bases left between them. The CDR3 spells CAWSVSGDQETQYF. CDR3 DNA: TGTGCCTGGAGTGTATCCGGGGACCAAGAGACCCAGTACTTC. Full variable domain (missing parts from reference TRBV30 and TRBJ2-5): SQTIHQWPATLVQPVGSPLSLECTVEGTSNPNLYWYRQAAGRGLQLLFYSVGIGQISSEVPQNLSASRPQDRQFILSSKKLLLSDSGFYLCAWSVSGDQETQYFGPGTRLLVL.

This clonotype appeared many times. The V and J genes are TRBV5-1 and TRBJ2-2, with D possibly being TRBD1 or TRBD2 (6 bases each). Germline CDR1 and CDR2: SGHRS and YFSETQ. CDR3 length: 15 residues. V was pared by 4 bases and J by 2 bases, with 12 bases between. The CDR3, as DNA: TGCGCCAGCAGCCCACAGGGAGGCAACACCGGGGAGCTGTTTTTT. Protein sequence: CASSPQGGNTGELFF. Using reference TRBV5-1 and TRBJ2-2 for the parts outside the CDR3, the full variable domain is KAGVTQTPRYLIKTRGQQVTLSCSPISGHRSVSWYQQTPGQGLQFLFEYFSETQRNKGNFPGRFSGRQFSNSRSEMNVSTLELGDSALYLCASSPQGGNTGELFFGEGSRLTVL.

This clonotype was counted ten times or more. The CDR3 region is CASCRGHTGELFF. The CDR3 DNA is TGTGCCAGTTGTCGGGGCCACACCGGGGAGCTGTTTTTT. The genes are TRBV11-2 and TRBJ2-2; D is possibly TRBD1 or TRBD2 (5 bases each). V shed 9 bases and J shed 3 bases, with 11 bases lying between them. Per germline, CDR1 SGHAT and CDR2 FQNNGV. The CDR3 extends over 13 amino acids.

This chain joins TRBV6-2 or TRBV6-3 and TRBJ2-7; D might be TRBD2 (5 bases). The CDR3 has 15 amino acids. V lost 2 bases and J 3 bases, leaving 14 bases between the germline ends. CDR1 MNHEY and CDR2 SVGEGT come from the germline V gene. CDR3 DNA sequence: TGTGCCAGCAGTTACCGTGGGAGTTCTTTCTACGAGCAGTACTTC. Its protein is CASSYRGSSFYEQYF.

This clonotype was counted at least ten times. CDR3 residues: CASTSGVGEKLFF. CDR3 DNA: TGCGCCAGCACCTCCGGTGTTGGTGAAAAACTGTTTTTT. The chain couples TRBV5-1 to TRBJ1-4; D gene unclear. The V end lost 6 bases, the J end lost 7 bases, and 13 bases lay between the germline ends. Per the germline V gene, CDR1 is SGHRS and CDR2 is YFSETQ. The CDR3 totals 13 residues.

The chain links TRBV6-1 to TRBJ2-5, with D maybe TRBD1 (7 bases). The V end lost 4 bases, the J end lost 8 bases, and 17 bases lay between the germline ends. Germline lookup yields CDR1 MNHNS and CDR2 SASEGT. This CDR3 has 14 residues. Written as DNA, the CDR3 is TGTGCCAGCAGTGGGCCCGGGACAGCGGGTACCCAGTACTTC. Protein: CASSGPGTAGTQYF.

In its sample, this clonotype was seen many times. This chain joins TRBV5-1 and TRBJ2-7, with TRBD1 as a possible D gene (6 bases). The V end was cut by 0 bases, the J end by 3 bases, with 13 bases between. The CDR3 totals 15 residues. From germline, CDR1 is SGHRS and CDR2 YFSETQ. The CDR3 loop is CASSLGFTGSYEQYF. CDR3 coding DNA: TGCGCCAGCAGCTTGGGATTTACAGGGAGCTACGAGCAGTACTTC.

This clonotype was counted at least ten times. CDR3 residues: CASSLASGFYNEQFF. In DNA, the CDR3 is TGCGCCAGCAGCTTGGCTAGCGGGTTTTACAATGAGCAGTTCTTC. This chain joins TRBV5-1 and TRBJ2-1; 8 positions agree with TRBD2. CDR3 length: 15 amino acids. The ends lost 0 bases at V and 4 bases at J; junction bases unmatched: 3. The V gene's germline CDR1 is SGHRS and CDR2 YFSETQ.

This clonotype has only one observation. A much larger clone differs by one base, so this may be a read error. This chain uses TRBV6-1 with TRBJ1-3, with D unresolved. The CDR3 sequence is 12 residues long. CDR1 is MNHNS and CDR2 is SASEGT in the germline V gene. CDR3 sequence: CASSGYGNIIYF. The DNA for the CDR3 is TGTGCCAGCAGTGGCTATGGAAACATCATATATTTT.

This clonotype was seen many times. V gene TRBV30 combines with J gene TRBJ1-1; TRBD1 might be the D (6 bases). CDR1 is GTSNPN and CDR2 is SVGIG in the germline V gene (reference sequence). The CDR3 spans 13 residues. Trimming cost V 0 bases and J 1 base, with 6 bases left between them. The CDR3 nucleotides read TGTGCCTGGAGTGTACAGGGGAACACTGAAGCTTTCTTT. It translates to CAWSVQGNTEAFF.

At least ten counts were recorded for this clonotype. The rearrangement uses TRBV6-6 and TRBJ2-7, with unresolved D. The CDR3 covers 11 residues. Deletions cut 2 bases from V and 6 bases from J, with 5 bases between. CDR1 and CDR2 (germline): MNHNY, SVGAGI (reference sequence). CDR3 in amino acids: CASSYRAEQYF. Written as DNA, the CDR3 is TGTGCCAGCAGTTACAGAGCCGAGCAGTACTTC.

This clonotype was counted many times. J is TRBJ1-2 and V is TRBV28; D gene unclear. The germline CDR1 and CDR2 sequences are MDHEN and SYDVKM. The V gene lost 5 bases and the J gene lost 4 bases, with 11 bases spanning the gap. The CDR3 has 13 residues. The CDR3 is CASSPRQTYGYTF. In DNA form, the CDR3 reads TGTGCCAGCAGTCCACGGCAAACCTATGGCTACACCTTC.

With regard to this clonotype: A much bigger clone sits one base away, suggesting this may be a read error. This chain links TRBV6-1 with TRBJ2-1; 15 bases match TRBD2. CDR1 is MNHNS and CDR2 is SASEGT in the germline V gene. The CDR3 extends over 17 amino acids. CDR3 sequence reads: CACSGGTSGRKIDEQFF. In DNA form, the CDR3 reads TGTGCCTGCAGTGGGGGGACTAGCGGGAGGAAAATCGATGAGCAGTTCTTC.

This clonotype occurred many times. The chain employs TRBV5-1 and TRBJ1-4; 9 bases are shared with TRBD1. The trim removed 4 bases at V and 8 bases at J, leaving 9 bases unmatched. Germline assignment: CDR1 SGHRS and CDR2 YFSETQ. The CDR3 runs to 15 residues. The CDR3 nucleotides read TGCGCCAGCAGCCCGGGACAGGGCAAGGGGGAAAAACTGTTTTTT. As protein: CASSPGQGKGEKLFF.

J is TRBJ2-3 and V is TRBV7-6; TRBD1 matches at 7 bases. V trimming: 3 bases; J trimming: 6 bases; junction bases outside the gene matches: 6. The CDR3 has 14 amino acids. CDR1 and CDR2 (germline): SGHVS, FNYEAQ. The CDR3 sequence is CASSFDRVWDTQYF. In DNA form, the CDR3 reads TGTGCCAGCAGCTTCGACAGGGTATGGGATACGCAGTATTTT.

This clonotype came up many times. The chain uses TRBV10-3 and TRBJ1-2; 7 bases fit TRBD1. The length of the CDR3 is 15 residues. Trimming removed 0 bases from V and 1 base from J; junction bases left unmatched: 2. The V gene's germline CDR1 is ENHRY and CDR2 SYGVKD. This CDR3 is CAISESGTDNYGYTF. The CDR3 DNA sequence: TGTGCCATCAGTGAGTCCGGGACAGATAACTATGGCTACACCTTC.

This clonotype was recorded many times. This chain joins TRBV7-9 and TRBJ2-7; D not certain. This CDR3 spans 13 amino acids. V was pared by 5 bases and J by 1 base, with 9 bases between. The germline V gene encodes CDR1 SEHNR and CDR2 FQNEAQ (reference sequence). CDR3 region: CASSPRISYEQYF. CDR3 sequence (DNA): TGTGCCAGCAGCCCTAGAATATCCTACGAGCAGTACTTC.

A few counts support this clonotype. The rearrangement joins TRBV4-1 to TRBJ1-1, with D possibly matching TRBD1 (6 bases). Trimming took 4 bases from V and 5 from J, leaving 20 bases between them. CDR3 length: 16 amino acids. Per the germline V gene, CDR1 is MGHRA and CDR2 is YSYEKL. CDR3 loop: CASSPGGGRLRTEAFF. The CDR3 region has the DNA TGCGCCAGCAGCCCGGGCGGGGGGCGCTTAAGGACTGAAGCTTTCTTT.

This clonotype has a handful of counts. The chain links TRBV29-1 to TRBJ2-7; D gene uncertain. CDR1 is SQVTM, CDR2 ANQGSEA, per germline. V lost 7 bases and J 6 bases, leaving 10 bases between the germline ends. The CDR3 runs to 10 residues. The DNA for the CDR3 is TGCAGCGCCGGGTTGGGCGAGCAGTACTTC. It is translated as CSAGLGEQYF.

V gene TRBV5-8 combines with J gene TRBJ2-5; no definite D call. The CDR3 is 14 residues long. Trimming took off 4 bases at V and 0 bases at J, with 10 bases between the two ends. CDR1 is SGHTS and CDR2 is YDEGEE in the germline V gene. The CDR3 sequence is CASSIIPYQETQYF. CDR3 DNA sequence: TGTGCCAGCAGCATTATCCCGTACCAAGAGACCCAGTACTTC.

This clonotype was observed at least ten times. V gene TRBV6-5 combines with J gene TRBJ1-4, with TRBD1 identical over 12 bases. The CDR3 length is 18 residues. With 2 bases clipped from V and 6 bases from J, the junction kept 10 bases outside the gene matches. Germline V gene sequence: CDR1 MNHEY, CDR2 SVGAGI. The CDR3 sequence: CASSYRDPGDRGHEKLFF. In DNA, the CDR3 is TGTGCCAGCAGTTACAGGGATCCGGGGGACAGGGGGCATGAAAAACTGTTTTTT.

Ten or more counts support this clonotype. The CDR3 sequence is CATSDSDGPYEQYF. In DNA, the CDR3 is TGTGCCACCAGTGACTCCGACGGACCCTACGAGCAGTACTTC. The genes are TRBV24-1 and TRBJ2-7; D ambiguous. CDR3 length: 14 amino acids. V lost 4 bases, J lost 2 bases, and 11 bases lay in between. Germline assignment: CDR1 KGHDR and CDR2 SFDVKD.